What follows is one TCR beta chain and its context. In the original processing: Amplification with reference gene primers provided the estimates of nucleated cell counts. Some clones are missing from TCRdb's copy, which holds only in-frame ones; the method was immunoSEQ multiplex PCR. That table gives V, J and clone size, and the DNA gave D and trimming. The repertoire consists of 170,000 or so clones, with 80% occurring once and the leading ten covering approximately 7%. The sample belongs to a study of blood T cell repertoires in COVID-19. Study details: The United States, Italy and Spain supplied acute and convalescent COVID-19 samples. PBMCs, B-cell-depleted T cells, or T cells were the source of the cDNA or gDNA that made up the material.

With 6 bases clipped from V and 5 bases from J, the junction kept 15 bases outside the gene matches. CDR3 length equals 16 residues. Germline-derived CDR1 and CDR2 are MDHEN and SYDVKM. This clonotype was sampled from a man aged 70-80 years with active or convalescent COVID-19. V gene TRBV28 combines with J gene TRBJ2-7; 8 nucleotides line up with TRBD1. The source material was peripheral blood. CDR3 amino acids: CASRINIGQGKHEQYF. In nucleotides, the CDR3 is TGTGCCAGCAGAATAAACATAGGACAGGGAAAACACGAGCAGTACTTC.